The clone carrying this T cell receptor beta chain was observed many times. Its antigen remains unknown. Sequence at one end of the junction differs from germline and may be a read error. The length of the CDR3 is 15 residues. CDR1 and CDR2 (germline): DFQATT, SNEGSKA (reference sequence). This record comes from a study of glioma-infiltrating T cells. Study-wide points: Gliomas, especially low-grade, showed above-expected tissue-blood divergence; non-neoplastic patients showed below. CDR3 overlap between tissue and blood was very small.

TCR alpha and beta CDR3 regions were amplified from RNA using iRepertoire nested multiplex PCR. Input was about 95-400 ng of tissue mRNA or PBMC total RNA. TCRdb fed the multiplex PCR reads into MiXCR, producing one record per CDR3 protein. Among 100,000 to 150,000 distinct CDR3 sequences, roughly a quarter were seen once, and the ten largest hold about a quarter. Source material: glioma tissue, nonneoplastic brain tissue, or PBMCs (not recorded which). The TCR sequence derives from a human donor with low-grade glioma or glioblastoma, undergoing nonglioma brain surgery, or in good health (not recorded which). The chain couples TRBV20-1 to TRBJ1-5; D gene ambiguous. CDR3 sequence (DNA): TGCAGTGCTCGAGAGGGTGGGGTTAGCAATCAGCCCCAGCATTTT. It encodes CSAREGGVSNQPQHF.